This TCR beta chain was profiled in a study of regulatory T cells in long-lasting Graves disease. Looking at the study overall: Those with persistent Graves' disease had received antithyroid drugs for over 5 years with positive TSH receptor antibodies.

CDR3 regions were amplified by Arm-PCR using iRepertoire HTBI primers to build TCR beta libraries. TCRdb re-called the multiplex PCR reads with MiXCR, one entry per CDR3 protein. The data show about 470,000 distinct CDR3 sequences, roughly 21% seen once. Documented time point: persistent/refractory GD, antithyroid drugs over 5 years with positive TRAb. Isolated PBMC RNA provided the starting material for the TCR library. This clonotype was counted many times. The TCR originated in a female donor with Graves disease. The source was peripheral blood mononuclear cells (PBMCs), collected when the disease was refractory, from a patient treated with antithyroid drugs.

CDR3 in amino acids: CASSLTSGGSLTWETQYF. CDR3 in DNA: TGTGCCAGCAGTTTAACTAGCGGGGGGAGCTTGACTTGGGAGACCCAGTACTTC. V and J are TRBV28 and TRBJ2-5, with TRBD2 identical over 12 bases. The V gene's germline CDR1 is MDHEN and CDR2 SYDVKM. With V trimmed by 2 bases and J by 5 bases, 12 bases remained unmatched. CDR3 size: 18 residues.